The sequence of this TCR beta chain was determined in a study of response to subunit inactivated influenza vaccine (dated by TCRdb to 2017 to 2018). About the investigation overall: Deep quantitative profiling of the T cell receptor repertoire was used in the study to follow responses to a trivalent subunit inactivated influenza vaccine. The research as a whole found: The authors suggested that each seasonal influenza vaccination may recruit only a limited number of new T cells.

V is reduced by 0 bases and J by 4 bases, leaving a spacing of 11 bases between them. Its CDR3 holds 14 amino acids, cysteine through phenylalanine. Only the CDR3 DNA stays, 42 bases, in frame from base 1. CDR1 and CDR2, per the germline V gene (reference sequence), are DFQATT and SNEGSKA. This clonotype appeared a few times. Its antigen specificity is not known. No quality values exist for individual bases; no much larger clone is one base distant. Library preparation employed RT-PCR. The sequencing machine was an Illumina HiSeq 2500. Starting from the raw public reads, TCRdb applied fastp trimming at Q25, assembled clones with MiXCR and retained in-frame beta chains. Each record represents a unique CDR3 protein, reported with the most common genes and DNA among its rows. This sample holds hundreds of thousands of distinct CDR3 sequences; 11% to 15% were observed only once. The top ten constitute 6.5% to 8.5% of the sample.

The chain employs TRBV20-1 and TRBJ2-3; the D gene is unclear. This clonotype originated in a man aged 50 or older who received an inactivated influenza vaccine. Donor details come from another sample of the same person, matched by shared clones. The sample in question was PBMCs from blood, obtained 14 days before vaccination. The sequence in DNA is TGCAGTGCTAGAGATAGGTCTTATGCAGATACGCAGTATTTT. Protein translation: CSARDRSYADTQYF.